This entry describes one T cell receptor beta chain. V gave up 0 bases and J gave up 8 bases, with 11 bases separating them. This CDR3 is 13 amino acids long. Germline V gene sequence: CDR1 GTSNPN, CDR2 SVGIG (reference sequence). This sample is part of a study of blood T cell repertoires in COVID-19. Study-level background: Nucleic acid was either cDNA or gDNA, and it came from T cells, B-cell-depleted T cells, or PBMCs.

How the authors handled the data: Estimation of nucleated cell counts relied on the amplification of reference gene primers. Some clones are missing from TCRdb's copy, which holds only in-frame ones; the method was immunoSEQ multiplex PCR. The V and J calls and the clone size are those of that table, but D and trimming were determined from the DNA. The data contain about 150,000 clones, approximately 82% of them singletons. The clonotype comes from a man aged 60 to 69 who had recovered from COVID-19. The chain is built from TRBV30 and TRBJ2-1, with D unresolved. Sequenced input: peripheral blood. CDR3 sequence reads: CAWSVGSPDEQFF. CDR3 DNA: TGTGCCTGGAGTGTAGGTAGCCCCGATGAGCAGTTCTTC.